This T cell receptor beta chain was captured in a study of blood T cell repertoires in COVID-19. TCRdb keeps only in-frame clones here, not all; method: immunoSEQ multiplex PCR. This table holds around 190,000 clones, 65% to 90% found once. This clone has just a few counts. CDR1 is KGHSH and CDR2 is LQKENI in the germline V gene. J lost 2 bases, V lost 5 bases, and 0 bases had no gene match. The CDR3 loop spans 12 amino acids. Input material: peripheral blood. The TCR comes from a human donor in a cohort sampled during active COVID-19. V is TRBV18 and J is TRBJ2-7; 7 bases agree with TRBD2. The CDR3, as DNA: TGTGCCAGCTCAGGGACTACCTACGAGCAGTACTTC. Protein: CASSGTTYEQYF.